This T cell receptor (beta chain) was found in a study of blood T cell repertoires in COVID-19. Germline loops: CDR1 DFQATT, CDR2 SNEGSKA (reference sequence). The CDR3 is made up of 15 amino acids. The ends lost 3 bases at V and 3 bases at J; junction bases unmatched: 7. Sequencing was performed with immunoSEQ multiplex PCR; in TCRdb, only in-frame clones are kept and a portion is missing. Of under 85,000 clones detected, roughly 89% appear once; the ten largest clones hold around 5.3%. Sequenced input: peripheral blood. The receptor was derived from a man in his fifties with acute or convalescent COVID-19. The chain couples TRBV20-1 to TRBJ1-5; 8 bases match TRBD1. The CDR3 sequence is CSASGRTGINQPQHF. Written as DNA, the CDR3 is TGCAGTGCTAGTGGTCGGACAGGGATCAATCAGCCCCAGCATTTT.